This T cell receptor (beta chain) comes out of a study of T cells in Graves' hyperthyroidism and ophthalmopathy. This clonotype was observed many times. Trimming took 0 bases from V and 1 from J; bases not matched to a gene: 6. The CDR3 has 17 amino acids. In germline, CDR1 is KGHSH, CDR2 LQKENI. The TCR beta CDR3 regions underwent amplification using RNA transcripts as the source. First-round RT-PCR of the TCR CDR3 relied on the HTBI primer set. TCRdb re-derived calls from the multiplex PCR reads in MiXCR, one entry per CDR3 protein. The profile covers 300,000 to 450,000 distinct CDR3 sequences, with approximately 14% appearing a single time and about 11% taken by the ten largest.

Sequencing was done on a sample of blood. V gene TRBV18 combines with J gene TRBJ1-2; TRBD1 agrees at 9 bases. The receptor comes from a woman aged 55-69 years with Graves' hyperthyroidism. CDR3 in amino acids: CASSPPLDRGFNYGYTF. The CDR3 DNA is TGTGCCAGCTCACCACCGTTAGACAGGGGGTTTAACTATGGCTACACCTTC.